A selection of T cell receptor beta chains follows, all from one sample in a study of cytomegalovirus exposure and HLA in healthy donors. Here immunoSEQ multiplex PCR was the method, and the copy in TCRdb shows in-frame clones only, minus some. The sample lists about 140,000 clones, 86% occurring once. The sequenced sample was PBMCs. Receptors originate from a man aged 18 to 30 in good health and CMV-seronegative. Both conserved end residues are part of each CDR3. The D gene is left open where the match is weak. Rows give clone size only sometimes, using once, few, many, or a class for an expanded clone.

TRBJ2-3,17,.,TRBD2,TRBV6-1,CASSVLGVGRGTDTQYF,TGTGCCAGCAGTGTCTTAGGTGTCGGGCGGGGGACAGATACGCAGTATTTT
TRBJ2-1,15,.,.,TRBV7-6,CASSPHPRSYNEQFF,TGTGCCAGCAGCCCCCACCCTAGATCCTACAATGAGCAGTTCTTC
TRBJ1-5,14,.,.,TRBV2,CASNREGRNQPQHF,TGTGCCAGCAACCGCGAGGGCCGCAATCAGCCCCAGCATTTT
TRBJ1-1,16,.,.,TRBV5-4,CASSLAGGWMGTEAFF,TGTGCCAGCAGCTTGGCCGGGGGGTGGATGGGAACTGAAGCTTTCTTT
TRBJ2-7,13,.,.,TRBV6-5,CASSYVEQGEQYF,TGTGCCAGCAGTTATGTGGAACAGGGCGAGCAGTACTTC
TRBJ1-1,15,.,TRBD1,TRBV5-1,CASSLRQGKNTEAFF,TGCGCCAGCAGCTTGAGACAGGGGAAGAACACTGAAGCTTTCTTT
TRBJ1-5,14,.,.,TRBV28,CASSPWESNQPQHF,TGTGCCAGCAGCCCGTGGGAGTCCAATCAGCCCCAGCATTTT
TRBJ2-3,15,.,TRBD2,TRBV19,CASRLAGGSTDTQYF,TGTGCCAGTAGACTAGCGGGGGGGAGCACAGATACGCAGTATTTT
TRBJ1-4,14,.,.,TRBV28,CASRPPGGYEKLFF,TGTGCCAGTCGCCCGCCGGGGGGCTATGAAAAACTGTTTTTT
TRBJ2-6,15,once,TRBD1,TRBV7-9,CASSPDRAGANVLTF,TGTGCCAGCAGCCCGGACAGGGCTGGGGCCAACGTCCTGACTTTC
TRBJ2-1,11,.,.,TRBV19,CASSIRNEQFF,TGTGCCAGTAGTATTCGTAATGAGCAGTTCTTC
TRBJ2-7,15,.,TRBD1,TRBV6-5,CASSPLGTANYEQYF,TGTGCCAGCAGTCCCCTCGGGACAGCTAACTACGAGCAGTACTTC
TRBJ1-2,15,.,.,TRBV7-2,CASSLMTGEYYGYTF,TGTGCCAGCAGCTTGATGACAGGAGAATACTATGGCTACACCTTC
TRBJ1-6,15,.,.,TRBV19,CASSGLGQNNSPLHF,TGTGCCAGTAGTGGACTAGGACAGAATAATTCACCCCTCCACTTT
TRBJ1-3,16,.,TRBD1,TRBV6-6,CASSFQGAYSGNTIYF,TGTGCCAGCAGTTTTCAGGGGGCTTACTCTGGAAACACCATATATTTT
TRBJ1-1,13,.,.,TRBV27,CASSLNGQPEAFF,TGTGCCAGCAGTTTAAATGGACAGCCCGAAGCTTTCTTT
TRBJ1-1,11,.,.,TRBV5-1,CASSREGEAFF,TGCGCCAGCAGTCGGGAAGGTGAAGCTTTCTTT
TRBJ2-5,16,.,TRBD2,TRBV5-1,CASSLVRAGGSETQYF,TGCGCCAGCAGCTTGGTTCGCGCGGGGGGTTCAGAGACCCAGTACTTC
TRBJ1-1,15,.,.,TRBV6-5,CASSYLRTAGTEAFF,TGTGCCAGCAGTTACCTACGGACAGCTGGGACTGAAGCTTTCTTT
TRBJ1-1,13,few,.,TRBV29-1,CSVARGEATEAFF,TGCAGCGTTGCGCGGGGGGAGGCGACTGAAGCTTTCTTT
TRBJ1-5,13,.,TRBD1,TRBV15,CATQGDDNQPQHF,TGTGCCACTCAGGGGGACGACAATCAGCCCCAGCATTTT
TRBJ2-3,17,once,TRBD2,TRBV7-2,CASSLRTSGRGTDTQYF,TGTGCCAGCAGCCTTCGGACTAGCGGGAGGGGCACAGATACGCAGTATTTT
TRBJ2-1,15,.,TRBD2,TRBV7-2,CASSLRLAAQGEQFF,TGTGCCAGCAGCCTTCGACTAGCGGCCCAGGGTGAGCAGTTCTTC
TRBJ1-2,13,.,.,TRBV12-5,CASGPLIPGFYTF,TGTGCTAGTGGCCCCCTTATCCCGGGGTTCTACACCTTC
TRBJ2-7,15,.,TRBD2,TRBV5-1,CASSLSAGGQNEQYF,TGCGCCAGCAGCTTGAGTGCGGGAGGTCAGAACGAGCAGTACTTC
TRBJ2-5,15,once,TRBD2,TRBV11-2,CASSLGGEGLETQYF,TGTGCCAGCAGCTTAGGCGGGGAGGGCCTGGAGACCCAGTACTTC
TRBJ1-2,15,.,TRBD1,TRBV5-4,CASSLAGQGARGYTF,TGTGCCAGCAGCTTGGCGGGACAGGGGGCGCGTGGCTACACCTTC
TRBJ2-6,14,.,.,TRBV6-5,CASSFHSGANVLTF,TGTGCCAGCAGTTTCCACTCTGGGGCCAACGTCCTGACTTTC
TRBJ2-1,14,.,TRBD1,TRBV7-6,CASSDGTGVWEQFF,TGTGCCAGCAGCGACGGGACAGGGGTTTGGGAGCAGTTCTTC
TRBJ1-1,14,.,TRBD1,TRBV6-6,CASRDRGVNTEAFF,TGTGCCAGCAGGGACAGGGGGGTGAACACTGAAGCTTTCTTT
TRBJ2-1,15,once,TRBD1,TRBV6-6,CASSYWGQGWNEQFF,TGTGCCAGCAGTTACTGGGGACAGGGGTGGAATGAGCAGTTCTTC
TRBJ2-3,15,.,TRBD2,TRBV2,CASGDGGGNTDTQYF,TGTGCCAGCGGGGACGGCGGGGGAAACACAGATACGCAGTATTTT
TRBJ2-7,15,.,TRBD2,TRBV5-1,CASSTGLAGSYEQYF,TGCGCCAGCAGCACGGGACTAGCGGGGTCCTACGAGCAGTACTTC
TRBJ1-1,14,.,.,TRBV7-8,CASSFDRIATEAFF,TGTGCCAGCAGCTTCGACAGGATTGCCACTGAAGCTTTCTTT
TRBJ2-2,15,once,.,TRBV18,CASSPPERGTGELFF,TGTGCCAGCTCACCACCGGAACGGGGCACCGGGGAGCTGTTTTTT
TRBJ1-5,13,.,.,TRBV30,CAWSVQSFQPQHF,TGTGCCTGGAGTGTACAGAGTTTCCAGCCCCAGCATTTT
TRBJ2-2,11,.,.,TRBV20-1,CSASLAGELFF,TGCAGTGCTAGTTTAGCCGGGGAGCTGTTTTTT
TRBJ2-5,14,.,.,TRBV5-1,CASSLEWGAETQYF,TGCGCCAGCAGCTTGGAATGGGGCGCGGAGACCCAGTACTTC
TRBJ2-2,13,.,TRBD1,TRBV12-5,CASGTGLTGELFF,TGTGCTAGTGGGACAGGGCTCACCGGGGAGCTGTTTTTT
TRBJ2-7,14,.,TRBD1,TRBV27,CASSLTGAAYEQYF,TGTGCCAGCAGTTTGACAGGGGCCGCATACGAGCAGTACTTC
TRBJ2-5,16,.,TRBD2,TRBV5-1,CASSWVRLAGGETQYF,TGCGCCAGCAGCTGGGTTAGACTAGCGGGGGGAGAGACCCAGTACTTC
TRBJ2-4,17,.,.,TRBV28,CASSGLPIALSKNIQYF,TGTGCCAGCAGTGGCCTGCCGATAGCTTTGTCCAAAAACATTCAGTACTTC
TRBJ1-5,16,.,.,TRBV4-1,CASSQDGSGANQPQHF,TGCGCCAGCAGCCAAGATGGAAGCGGGGCCAATCAGCCCCAGCATTTT
TRBJ2-5,18,.,TRBD2,TRBV19,CASSVTGTSGGGQETQYF,TGTGCCAGTAGTGTAACCGGGACTAGCGGGGGGGGTCAAGAGACCCAGTACTTC
TRBJ1-2,14,.,TRBD1,TRBV7-2,CASSYGQGPFGYTF,TGTGCCAGCAGCTATGGACAGGGACCCTTCGGCTACACCTTC
TRBJ1-4,14,.,TRBD1,TRBV10-1,CASSSGTGEEKLFF,TGCGCCAGCAGTTCCGGGACAGGGGAAGAAAAACTGTTTTTT
TRBJ2-2,16,.,TRBD1,TRBV7-9,CASSETNRGVTGELFF,TGTGCCAGCAGCGAGACCAACAGGGGTGTGACCGGGGAGCTGTTTTTT
TRBJ2-2,14,.,TRBD2,TRBV5-4,CASRAASGTGELFF,TGTGCCAGCAGGGCGGCTAGCGGCACCGGGGAGCTGTTTTTT
TRBJ2-5,15,.,.,TRBV7-9,CASSPDPGEGETQYF,TGTGCCAGCAGCCCCGACCCAGGGGAAGGAGAGACCCAGTACTTC
TRBJ2-7,14,.,.,TRBV10-3,CAISESDGGREQYF,TGTGCCATCAGTGAGTCGGACGGAGGGCGCGAGCAGTACTTC
TRBJ1-5,15,.,.,TRBV28,CASRNGGEGNQPQHF,TGTGCCAGCAGGAATGGCGGGGAGGGCAATCAGCCCCAGCATTTT